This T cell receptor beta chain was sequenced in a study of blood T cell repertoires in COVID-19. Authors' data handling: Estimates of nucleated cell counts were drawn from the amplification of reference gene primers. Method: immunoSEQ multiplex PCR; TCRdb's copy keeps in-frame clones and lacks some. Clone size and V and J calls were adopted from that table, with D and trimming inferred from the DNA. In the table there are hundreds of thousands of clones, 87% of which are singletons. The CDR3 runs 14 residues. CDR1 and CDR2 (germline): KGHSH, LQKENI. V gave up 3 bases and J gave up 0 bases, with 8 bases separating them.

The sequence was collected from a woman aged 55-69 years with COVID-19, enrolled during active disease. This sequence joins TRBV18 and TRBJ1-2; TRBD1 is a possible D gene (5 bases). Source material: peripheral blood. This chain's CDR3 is CASSPETANYGYTF. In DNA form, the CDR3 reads TGTGCCAGCTCACCGGAGACAGCTAACTATGGCTACACCTTC.